A selection of T cell receptor beta chains follows, all from one sample in a study of response to subunit inactivated influenza vaccine. Each CDR3 protein is one row after TCRdb ran MiXCR on the RT-PCR reads. Of approximately 480,000 distinct CDR3 sequences listed, about a tenth were seen once; the top ten hold roughly 12%. Material: PBMCs from blood, obtained roughly 46 days after vaccination. The receptors derive from a man aged 45-65 years who received an inactivated influenza vaccine. Each CDR3 is given with its conserved first and last residue. D genes are given only for firm matches. Expanded clones get a size class; other rows say once, few or many, or leave the size out.

TRBJ2-5,few,TRBV20-1,-,TGCAGTGCTAGACGAAAGGGGCAGGTGGAGACCCAGTACTTC,CSARRKGQVETQYF
TRBJ2-1,-,TRBV7-9,TRBD2,TGTGCCAGCAGCTTCACTAGCGGGACGGTTGAGCAGTTCTTC,CASSFTSGTVEQFF
TRBJ2-2,once,TRBV5-1,-,TGCGCCAGCAAAAACGGGGGCACCGGGGAGCTGTTTTTT,CASKNGGTGELFF
TRBJ2-5,few,TRBV20-1,-,TGCAGTGCTCCCAAACGGACGGTCCAAGAGACCCAGTACTTC,CSAPKRTVQETQYF
TRBJ2-1,many,TRBV4-3,-,TGCGCCAGCAGCCAAGATTTTGACGAGCGCGAGCCCAGCTCCTACAATGAGCAGTTCTTC,CASSQDFDEREPSSYNEQFF
TRBJ2-6,few,TRBV5-1,-,TGCGCCAGCAGCTTATCACGGGACAACTCTGGGGCCAACGTCCTGACTTTC,CASSLSRDNSGANVLTF
TRBJ2-3,-,TRBV5-6,TRBD2,TGTGCCAGCAGCTTGAGGACTAGCGGGGAAGATACGCAGTATTTT,CASSLRTSGEDTQYF
TRBJ2-2,-,TRBV6-2/TRBV6-3,TRBD2,TGTGCCAGCAGTTCTACTAGCGGGGGGGCTCACACCGGGGAGCTGTTTTTT,CASSSTSGGAHTGELFF
TRBJ2-4,-,TRBV4-3,TRBD2,TGCGCCAGCAGCCAAGATTTGGCGGGGGGCCTAGCCAAAAACATTCAGTACTTC,CASSQDLAGGLAKNIQYF
TRBJ2-7,few,TRBV7-2,TRBD2,TGTGCCAGCAGCTTAGCGTTCGGGAGGGGGGACTACGAGCAGTACTTC,CASSLAFGRGDYEQYF
TRBJ2-3,few,TRBV20-1,TRBD2,TGCAGTGCGTACCCGGGAGGCGTCTCAGATACGCAGTATTTT,CSAYPGGVSDTQYF
TRBJ2-3,-,TRBV5-1,TRBD2,TGCGCCAGCAGCTCCACGGGGACTAGCGGGGGGGCAGCAGATACGCAGTATTTT,CASSSTGTSGGAADTQYF
TRBJ2-1,many,TRBV12-3/TRBV12-4,-,TGTGCCAGCAGCCCGGGGGCTGTTCAGTTCTTC,CASSPGAVQFF
TRBJ2-3,few,TRBV15,TRBD1,TGTGCCACCAGCAGGCAGGGGGCGAAAGATACGCAGTATTTT,CATSRQGAKDTQYF
TRBJ2-5,few,TRBV6-2/TRBV6-3,TRBD1,TGTGCCAGCATCAGACAGGGGGCTTGGGAGACCCAGTACTTC,CASIRQGAWETQYF
TRBJ2-7,-,TRBV5-4,TRBD1,TGTGCCAGCAGCTTAACCGGGACAGGCTTTGAGCAGTACTTC,CASSLTGTGFEQYF
TRBJ2-1,few,TRBV7-6,-,TGTGCCAGCAGCTTACTGACCCTCGATCCCAATGAGCAGTTCTTC,CASSLLTLDPNEQFF